This TCR beta chain came from a study of Tregs in tolerant kidney transplant recipients. The method was immunoSEQ multiplex PCR; TCRdb's version includes in-frame clones alone and lacks a portion of them. The table lists around 11,000 clones, around nine tenths of them singletons. Comments on this clone: Its antigen is not identified.

This CDR3 has 14 amino acids. The germline gives CDR1 MNHNS, CDR2 SASEGT. Trimming cost V 7 bases and J 4 bases, with 11 bases left between them. Source: Tregs from blood cultured with allogeneic cells, taken before the transplant. The sequence was collected from a human patient who received a combined kidney and bone marrow transplant. The V and J genes are TRBV6-1 and TRBJ2-6; D not resolved. CDR3 amino acids: CASIQQPGANVLTF. The CDR3 DNA follows: TGTGCCAGCATCCAGCAACCGGGGGCCAACGTCCTGACTTTC.